The 14 T cell receptor beta chains in this list originate from one sample, sequenced in a study of cytomegalovirus exposure and HLA in healthy donors. The PCR employed 60 Vbeta primers together with 13 Jbeta primers. Method: immunoSEQ multiplex PCR; TCRdb's copy keeps in-frame clones and lacks some. Here the sample table reports 100,000 to 150,000 clones. The sequenced material came from PBMCs. These receptors were obtained from a woman aged 40 to 50 in good health and CMV-seronegative.

The J gene is TRBJ2-5, the V gene TRBV18; D not resolved. CDR1 and CDR2 (germline): KGHSH, LQKENI. Trimming left V 3 bases short and J 1 base short, with 15 bases between. CDR3 length: 16 amino acids. The CDR3 here is CASSPYMAARQETQYF. The CDR3 DNA reads as TGTGCCAGCTCACCCTACATGGCGGCCCGCCAAGAGACCCAGTACTTC.

The J gene is TRBJ1-2, the V gene TRBV4-2, with D unclear. This CDR3 region has 15 residues. Germline V gene sequence: CDR1 LGHNA, CDR2 YNFKEQ. The V end lost 3 bases, the J end lost 5 bases, and 16 bases lay between the germline ends. CDR3 in DNA: TGTGCCAGCAGCCAGGGGAGCAGGTCCCAATATGGCTACACCTTC. Encoded protein: CASSQGSRSQYGYTF.

This chain uses TRBV11-3 with TRBJ2-1, with D perhaps matching TRBD1 (6 bases). The V and J ends lost 4 bases and 8 bases respectively, with 18 bases between them. The CDR3 is made up of 15 amino acids. The V gene's germline CDR1 is SGHNT and CDR2 YENEEA. This CDR3 reads CASSSADSLGDEQFF. The CDR3 bases are TGTGCCAGCAGCTCCGCGGACAGCCTGGGCGATGAGCAGTTCTTC.

The chain couples TRBV29-1 to TRBJ2-7; D is perhaps TRBD2 (6 bases). Looked up from germline, CDR1 is SQVTM and CDR2 is ANQGSEA. Trimming took 4 bases from V and 6 from J, leaving 13 bases between them. CDR3 length equals 12 residues. CDR3 region: CSVGLGVSEQYF. Here the CDR3 DNA reads TGCAGCGTTGGACTAGGGGTTTCCGAGCAGTACTTC.

V and J are TRBV29-1 and TRBJ1-1, with 9 nucleotides matching TRBD1. Germline V gene lookup returns CDR1 SQVTM and CDR2 ANQGSEA. J was trimmed by 2 bases and V by 8 bases; bases with no gene match: 6. CDR3 length equals 13 residues. The chain's CDR3 is CSTRQGVNTEAFF. CDR3 bases: TGCAGCACGAGACAGGGGGTAAACACTGAAGCTTTCTTT.

This chain uses TRBV6-6 with TRBJ2-7; TRBD1 matches 7 bases. Unmatched junction bases numbered 8, after V lost 8 bases and J lost 7 bases. Germline V gene lookup returns CDR1 MNHNY and CDR2 SVGAGI (reference sequence). CDR3 length: 12 amino acids. In nucleotides, the CDR3 is TGTGCCAGCGGCGACAGGGCGTGGGAGCAGTACGTC. Residues: CASGDRAWEQYV.

The rearrangement uses TRBV28 and TRBJ1-5; TRBD1 matches at 8 bases. Germline CDR1 is MDHEN and CDR2 is SYDVKM. With V trimmed by 4 bases and J by 9 bases, 2 bases remained unmatched. This CDR3 has 12 amino acids. The CDR3 region is CASSSGTGPQHF. As DNA, the CDR3 is TGTGCCAGCAGTTCCGGGACAGGGCCCCAGCATTTT.

V usage is TRBV5-1 and J usage is TRBJ1-6; unclear D gene. The ends were cut back, 0 bases at V and 5 bases at J, with 15 bases in the middle. The germline V gene has CDR1 SGHRS and CDR2 YFSETQ. The CDR3 contains 17 residues. In nucleotides, the CDR3 is TGCGCCAGCAGCTTGGCCCGGACTGGACTAAATAATTCACCCCTCCACTTT. Translation: CASSLARTGLNNSPLHF.

The V and J genes are TRBV18 and TRBJ2-7, with a possible D match to TRBD2 (5 bases). V was trimmed by 3 bases and J by 5 bases, leaving 14 bases between them. Germline assignment: CDR1 KGHSH and CDR2 LQKENI. The CDR3 length is 14 residues. The CDR3 protein is CASSPREGRNEQYF. CDR3 in DNA: TGTGCCAGCTCACCCCGAGAGGGTAGGAACGAGCAGTACTTC.

The genes are TRBV7-2 and TRBJ2-3; 7 nucleotides line up with TRBD2. In germline, CDR1 is SGHTA, CDR2 FQGNSA. The junction had 0 bases not matched to a gene; V was cut back by 8 bases and J by 4 bases. This CDR3 contains 11 residues. This CDR3 reads CASRGADTQYF. CDR3 sequence (DNA): TGTGCCAGCCGGGGGGCAGATACGCAGTATTTT.

The chain joins TRBV25-1 to TRBJ1-4; tentatively, D is TRBD1 (5 bases). The length of the CDR3 is 15 residues. Looked up from germline, CDR1 is MGHDK and CDR2 is SYGVNS. V was trimmed by 5 bases and J by 7 bases, leaving 17 bases between them. CDR3 residues: CASSSRVRRAEKLFF. CDR3 bases: TGTGCCAGCAGTTCCAGGGTCCGCCGAGCTGAAAAACTGTTTTTT.

The chain is built from TRBV7-9 and TRBJ1-1; D is undetermined. In germline, CDR1 is SEHNR, CDR2 FQNEAQ (reference sequence). Between the trimmed V and J ends, which lost 5 bases and 4 bases, there was a span of 11 bases. The CDR3 totals 13 residues. CDR3 in DNA: TGTGCCAGCAGCCTAAGGGAGGGCACTGAAGCTTTCTTT. This codes for CASSLREGTEAFF.

The chain carries TRBV19 and TRBJ1-6; 9 nucleotides line up with TRBD1. The CDR3 extends over 15 amino acids. CDR1 and CDR2 from the germline V gene are LNHDA and SQIVND (reference sequence). Trimming at V came to 6 bases and at J to 10 bases, leaving 10 bases not matched to a gene. This chain's CDR3 is CASSRTGTGTSPLHF. The CDR3 region has the DNA TGTGCCAGTAGCCGGACCGGGACAGGGACATCACCCCTCCACTTT.

The CDR3: CASSYSYRVETGELFF. CDR3 nucleotides: TGTGCCAGCAGTTACTCATACAGGGTTGAAACCGGGGAGCTGTTTTTT. V and J are TRBV6-5 and TRBJ2-2, with D maybe TRBD1 (6 bases). This CDR3 is built from 16 residues. With 0 bases removed from V and 5 bases from J, the gap between germline ends came to 13 bases. The germline V gene encodes CDR1 MNHEY and CDR2 SVGAGI.